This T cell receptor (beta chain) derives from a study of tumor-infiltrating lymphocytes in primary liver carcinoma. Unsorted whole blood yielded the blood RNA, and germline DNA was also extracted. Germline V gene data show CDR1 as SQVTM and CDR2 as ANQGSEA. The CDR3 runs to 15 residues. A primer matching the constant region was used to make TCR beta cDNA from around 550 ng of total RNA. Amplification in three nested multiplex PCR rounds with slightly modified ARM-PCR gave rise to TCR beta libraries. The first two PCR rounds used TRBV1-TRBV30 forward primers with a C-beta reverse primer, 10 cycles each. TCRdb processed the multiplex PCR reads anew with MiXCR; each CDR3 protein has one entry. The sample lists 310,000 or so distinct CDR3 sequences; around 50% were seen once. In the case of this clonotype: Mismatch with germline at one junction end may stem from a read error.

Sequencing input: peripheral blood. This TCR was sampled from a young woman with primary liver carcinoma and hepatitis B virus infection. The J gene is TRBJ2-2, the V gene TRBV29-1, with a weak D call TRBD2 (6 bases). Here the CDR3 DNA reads TGCAGCGTTGAAGATGGGGACTTGAACACCGGGGAGCTGGTTTTT. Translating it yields CSVEDGDLNTGELVF.